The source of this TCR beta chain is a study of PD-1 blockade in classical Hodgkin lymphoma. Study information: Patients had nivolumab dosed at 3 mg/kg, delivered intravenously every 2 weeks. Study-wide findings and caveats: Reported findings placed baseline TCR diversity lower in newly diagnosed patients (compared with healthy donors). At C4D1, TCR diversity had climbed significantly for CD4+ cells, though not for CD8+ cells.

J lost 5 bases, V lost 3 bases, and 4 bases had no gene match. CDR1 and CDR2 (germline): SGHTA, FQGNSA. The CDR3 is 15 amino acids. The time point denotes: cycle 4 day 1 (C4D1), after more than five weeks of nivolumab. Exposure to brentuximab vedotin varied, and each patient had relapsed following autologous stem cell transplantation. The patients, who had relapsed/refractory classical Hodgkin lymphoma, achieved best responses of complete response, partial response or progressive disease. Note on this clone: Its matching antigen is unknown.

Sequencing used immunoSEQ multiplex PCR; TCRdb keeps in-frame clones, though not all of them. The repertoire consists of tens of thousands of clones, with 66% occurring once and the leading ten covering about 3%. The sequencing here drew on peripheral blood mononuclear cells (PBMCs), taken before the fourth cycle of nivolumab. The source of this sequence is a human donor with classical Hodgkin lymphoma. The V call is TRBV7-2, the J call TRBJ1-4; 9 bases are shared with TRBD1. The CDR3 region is CASSLAGTGNEKLFF. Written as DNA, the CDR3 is TGTGCCAGCAGCTTGGCCGGGACAGGGAATGAAAAACTGTTTTTT.